This TCR beta chain was profiled in a study of blood T cell repertoires in COVID-19. Study summary: The study drew acute and convalescent COVID-19 samples from the United States, Italy and Spain.

CDR3 size: 14 residues. Germline CDR1 is SNHLY and CDR2 is FYNNEI. The V end was cut by 1 base, the J end by 4 bases, with 5 bases between. Original methodology: Amplifying reference gene primers gave estimates of nucleated cell counts. Produced via immunoSEQ multiplex PCR; TCRdb's table is partial and in-frame only. V and J calls and clone size come straight from that table; D and trimming were deduced from the DNA. Of some 56,000 clones in the sample, roughly 86% were seen once. This chain joins TRBV2 and TRBJ2-6; D is unresolved. Sequencing input: peripheral blood. This TCR came from a woman at least 80 years old with acute or convalescent COVID-19. DNA for the CDR3: TGTGCCAGCAGTGAAGGGGCCGGGGCCAACGTCCTGACTTTC. It yields the protein CASSEGAGANVLTF. The variable domain in full, completed from reference TRBV2 and TRBJ2-6, reads EPEVTQTPSHQVTQMGQEVILRCVPISNHLYFYWYRQILGQKVEFLVSFYNNEISEKSEIFDDQFSVERPDGSNFTLKIRSTKLEDSAMYFCASSEGAGANVLTFGAGSRLTVL.